This is a list of T cell receptor beta chains from one sample in a study of blood T cell repertoires in COVID-19. Assay: immunoSEQ multiplex PCR; the TCRdb copy retains only in-frame clones and omits some. The sample includes hundreds of thousands of clones, roughly nine tenths seen only once; the top ten take around 7.9%. Sequencing input: PBMCs or T cells enriched from blood (not recorded which). The receptor source for this set is a woman aged 55-69 years who had recovered from COVID-19. Both conserved end residues are part of each CDR3. Fields, in order: clone size, CDR3 length, J gene, V gene, D gene, CDR3 DNA, CDR3 protein. A D gene is named only where the DNA matches it firmly. Not all rows give a size; the values are once, few, many and, for expanded clones, a class.

size: -
length: 11
J: TRBJ2-1
V: TRBV12-5
D: -
DNA: TGTGCTAGTGGTGGAGGGAATGAGCAGTTCTTC
CDR3: CASGGGNEQFF

size: once
length: 13
J: TRBJ2-7
V: TRBV18
D: -
DNA: TGTGCCAGCTCACTGAAGGAGACTAGCGAGCAGTACTTC
CDR3: CASSLKETSEQYF

size: once
length: 16
J: TRBJ2-3
V: TRBV5-1
D: -
DNA: TGCGCCAGCAGCTTGTTTCAGGGGGGAGGCACAGATACGCAGTATTTT
CDR3: CASSLFQGGGTDTQYF

size: -
length: 17
J: TRBJ2-3
V: TRBV7-9
D: TRBD2
DNA: TGTGCCAGCAGCTCATTGACGGGGGGGCCAAATCCAGATACGCAGTATTTT
CDR3: CASSSLTGGPNPDTQYF

size: -
length: 13
J: TRBJ2-7
V: TRBV7-2
D: -
DNA: TGTGCCAGCAGCTACCCCGCGGCTCTCGAGCAGTACTTC
CDR3: CASSYPAALEQYF

size: -
length: 12
J: TRBJ1-5
V: TRBV11-2
D: -
DNA: TGTGCCAGCAGCTTAGTCCGGCAGCCCCAGCATTTT
CDR3: CASSLVRQPQHF

size: -
length: 15
J: TRBJ2-7
V: TRBV19
D: TRBD1
DNA: TGTGCCAGTAGTCCTGGGACAGGGTCCTCCTACGAGCAGTACTTC
CDR3: CASSPGTGSSYEQYF

size: -
length: 15
J: TRBJ1-6
V: TRBV2
D: -
DNA: TGTGCCAGCAGTGAAGCGGGCCAGGGCTATTCACCCCTCCACTTT
CDR3: CASSEAGQGYSPLHF

size: -
length: 12
J: TRBJ1-2
V: TRBV5-6
D: -
DNA: TGTGCCAGCAGCTTAGGAGGGGAAGGCTACACCTTC
CDR3: CASSLGGEGYTF

size: -
length: 17
J: TRBJ2-3
V: TRBV4-1
D: TRBD2
DNA: TGCGCCAGCAGCCAAGGTAGAGAGCGGGGGGGTACAGATACGCAGTATTTT
CDR3: CASSQGRERGGTDTQYF

size: -
length: 16
J: TRBJ2-5
V: TRBV4-1
D: -
DNA: TGCGCCAGCAGCCAAGATTTGGCGGGGGCACGAGAGACCCAGTACTTC
CDR3: CASSQDLAGARETQYF

size: -
length: 12
J: TRBJ1-1
V: TRBV6-5
D: -
DNA: TGTGCCAGCAGGGTCGGGAACACTGAAGCTTTCTTT
CDR3: CASRVGNTEAFF

size: -
length: 13
J: TRBJ2-5
V: TRBV5-1
D: TRBD1
DNA: TGCGCCAGCAGCCCCACAGGGGTTGAGACCCAGTACTTC
CDR3: CASSPTGVETQYF

size: -
length: 15
J: TRBJ2-1
V: TRBV5-1
D: -
DNA: TGCGCCAGCAGCTTGGCCCCGGGAATTTCCAATGAGCAGTTCTTC
CDR3: CASSLAPGISNEQFF

size: -
length: 13
J: TRBJ1-6
V: TRBV29-1
D: TRBD1
DNA: TGCAGCGTTGAGCGACAGGGGTCATCACCCCTCCACTTT
CDR3: CSVERQGSSPLHF

size: -
length: 13
J: TRBJ1-1
V: TRBV2
D: -
DNA: TGTGCCAGCAGTGGTCAGGTTAACACTGAAGCTTTCTTT
CDR3: CASSGQVNTEAFF

size: -
length: 18
J: TRBJ2-2
V: TRBV6-2/TRBV6-3
D: TRBD2
DNA: TGTGCCAGCAGTTACTCCGGACTAGCGGGGATAACCACCGGGGAGCTGTTTTTT
CDR3: CASSYSGLAGITTGELFF

size: -
length: 15
J: TRBJ2-5
V: TRBV12-5
D: TRBD1
DNA: TGTGCTAGTGGTTTGGAAAACAGGGGGCGAGAGACCCAGTACTTC
CDR3: CASGLENRGRETQYF

size: -
length: 14
J: TRBJ2-3
V: TRBV2
D: TRBD2
DNA: TGTGCCAGCACCCTAGCGGGGGGCACAGATACGCAGTATTTT
CDR3: CASTLAGGTDTQYF

size: -
length: 13
J: TRBJ1-1
V: TRBV3-1/TRBV3-2
D: -
DNA: TGTGCCAGCAGCCGCTCATTCGGCACTGAAGCTTTCTTT
CDR3: CASSRSFGTEAFF

size: -
length: 13
J: TRBJ1-4
V: TRBV5-1
D: -
DNA: TGCGCCAGCAGCCCTACAACTAATGAAAAACTGTTTTTT
CDR3: CASSPTTNEKLFF

size: -
length: 16
J: TRBJ2-1
V: TRBV10-3
D: TRBD2
DNA: TGTGCCATCAGTTTGCCGGGACTAGCGGGGGGGAATGAGCAGTTCTTC
CDR3: CAISLPGLAGGNEQFF

size: -
length: 16
J: TRBJ1-4
V: TRBV27
D: TRBD1
DNA: TGTGCCAGCAGTTCCGGACCGGGACAGCGCAATGAAAAACTGTTTTTT
CDR3: CASSSGPGQRNEKLFF

size: few
length: 13
J: TRBJ2-2
V: TRBV5-1
D: -
DNA: TGCGCCAGCAGCTCCCAGGGGCCCGGGGAGCTGTTTTTT
CDR3: CASSSQGPGELFF

size: -
length: 14
J: TRBJ1-4
V: TRBV6-5
D: TRBD1
DNA: TGTGCCAGCAGAACAGGGGTTGGTAATGAAAAACTGTTTTTT
CDR3: CASRTGVGNEKLFF

size: once
length: 13
J: TRBJ2-1
V: TRBV30
D: TRBD2
DNA: TGTGCCTGGAGTGTACCTAGCGGCAATGAGCAGTTCTTC
CDR3: CAWSVPSGNEQFF

size: -
length: 13
J: TRBJ2-1
V: TRBV3-1/TRBV3-2
D: -
DNA: TGTGCCAGCAGCCAAGGAAGTGATAGAGAGCAGTTCTTC
CDR3: CASSQGSDREQFF

size: few
length: 15
J: TRBJ1-6
V: TRBV7-8
D: TRBD1
DNA: TGTGCCAGCAGCCGATTAGGGACAGGGAATTCACCCCTCCACTTT
CDR3: CASSRLGTGNSPLHF

size: -
length: 15
J: TRBJ1-6
V: TRBV5-5
D: -
DNA: TGTGCCAGCAGCTTGGAAGTCAGGGCTGGATCACCCCTCCACTTT
CDR3: CASSLEVRAGSPLHF

size: -
length: 15
J: TRBJ2-2
V: TRBV9
D: TRBD1
DNA: TGTGCCAGCAGCGTAGGACAGGGGGCTACCGGGGAGCTGTTTTTT
CDR3: CASSVGQGATGELFF

size: -
length: 12
J: TRBJ1-5
V: TRBV5-8
D: -
DNA: TGTGCCAGCAGCTTGGATGGCCAGCCCCAGCATTTT
CDR3: CASSLDGQPQHF

size: -
length: 15
J: TRBJ1-1
V: TRBV5-1
D: -
DNA: TGCGCCAGCAGCTTGATGACAGGTTTGAACACTGAAGCTTTCTTT
CDR3: CASSLMTGLNTEAFF

size: -
length: 15
J: TRBJ2-1
V: TRBV6-5
D: TRBD1
DNA: TGTGCCAGCAGTACAGGGGGCTTGGGGACCAATGAGCAGTTCTTC
CDR3: CASSTGGLGTNEQFF

size: -
length: 16
J: TRBJ2-3
V: TRBV10-2
D: TRBD2
DNA: TGCGCCAGCAAAATGACTAGCGGGGGGGCCGTAGATACGCAGTATTTT
CDR3: CASKMTSGGAVDTQYF

size: -
length: 15
J: TRBJ2-7
V: TRBV30
D: TRBD1
DNA: TGTGCCTGGAGTGTACTGAGTCAGGGGGTCTACGAGCAGTACTTC
CDR3: CAWSVLSQGVYEQYF

size: -
length: 15
J: TRBJ1-2
V: TRBV2
D: -
DNA: TGTGCCAGCAGTTTGACAGGACCCACAATCTATGGCTACACCTTC
CDR3: CASSLTGPTIYGYTF

size: -
length: 15
J: TRBJ2-3
V: TRBV30
D: -
DNA: TGTGCCTGGAGTGTACAGGGAGCTAGCACAGATACGCAGTATTTT
CDR3: CAWSVQGASTDTQYF

size: -
length: 11
J: TRBJ2-3
V: TRBV20-1
D: -
DNA: TGCAGTGCTAGCCCTAAAGATACGCAGTATTTT
CDR3: CSASPKDTQYF

size: -
length: 15
J: TRBJ2-2
V: TRBV6-1
D: -
DNA: TGTGCCAGCAGTGAAATGCAGGGTTTAACCGGGGAGCTGTTTTTT
CDR3: CASSEMQGLTGELFF

size: -
length: 14
J: TRBJ2-1
V: TRBV28
D: -
DNA: TGTGCCAGCCGATCCGGGTCACACTCCAATGAGCAGTTCTTC
CDR3: CASRSGSHSNEQFF

size: few
length: 15
J: TRBJ2-1
V: TRBV24-1
D: TRBD1
DNA: TGTGCCACCAGTGATCTTGGTCGACAGGGGAGTGAGCAGTTCTTC
CDR3: CATSDLGRQGSEQFF

size: once
length: 14
J: TRBJ2-3
V: TRBV29-1
D: -
DNA: TGCAGCGTTGAAGCAGGGGCTCCCCAGGATACGCAGTATTTT
CDR3: CSVEAGAPQDTQYF

size: -
length: 13
J: TRBJ1-2
V: TRBV5-4
D: TRBD1
DNA: TGTGCCAGCAGCTTACAGGGGGCGAGTGGCTACACCTTC
CDR3: CASSLQGASGYTF

size: -
length: 16
J: TRBJ1-1
V: TRBV6-1
D: -
DNA: TGTGCCAGCAGTGACCCCAGCGTGGTATGGGACACTGAAGCTTTCTTT
CDR3: CASSDPSVVWDTEAFF

size: once
length: 15
J: TRBJ2-1
V: TRBV19
D: -
DNA: TGTGCCACCTCCCTGAGGCACTTCTCCTACAATGAGCAGTTCTTC
CDR3: CATSLRHFSYNEQFF

size: -
length: 14
J: TRBJ1-5
V: TRBV6-5
D: -
DNA: TGTGCCAGCAGTTACTCGAGGCTACATCAGCCCCAGCATTTT
CDR3: CASSYSRLHQPQHF

size: -
length: 18
J: TRBJ1-4
V: TRBV24-1
D: -
DNA: TGTGCCACCAGTGATCCGCCCTCAGGGGCCAGGGGTAATGAAAAACTGTTTTTT
CDR3: CATSDPPSGARGNEKLFF

size: once
length: 14
J: TRBJ1-2
V: TRBV5-1
D: -
DNA: TGCGCCAGCAGCTTGGGGGGACTCAGGGATGGCTACACCTTC
CDR3: CASSLGGLRDGYTF

size: once
length: 15
J: TRBJ1-4
V: TRBV5-1
D: -
DNA: TGCGCCAGCAGCTTGGATCGGGTTTCTTCTGAAAAACTGTTTTTT
CDR3: CASSLDRVSSEKLFF

size: -
length: 17
J: TRBJ1-1
V: TRBV19
D: -
DNA: TGTGCCAGTAGACCCCCATGGCGCAGGGCGGCGAACACTGAAGCTTTCTTT
CDR3: CASRPPWRRAANTEAFF

size: -
length: 12
J: TRBJ1-1
V: TRBV24-1
D: -
DNA: TGTGCCACCAGTGCTTCCGGGACTCAAGCTTTCTTT
CDR3: CATSASGTQAFF

size: -
length: 15
J: TRBJ1-1
V: TRBV6-6
D: -
DNA: TGTGCCAGCAGTTACGGGGGGGTTGGGGACACTGAAGCTTTCTTT
CDR3: CASSYGGVGDTEAFF

size: -
length: 15
J: TRBJ2-1
V: TRBV6-5
D: TRBD1
DNA: TGTGCCAGCAGTTACTCGGGACAGCACTACAATGAGCAGTTCTTC
CDR3: CASSYSGQHYNEQFF

size: -
length: 15
J: TRBJ2-3
V: TRBV5-1
D: TRBD1
DNA: TGCGCCAGCAGCTCGGACAGGGGTAACACAGATACGCAGTATTTT
CDR3: CASSSDRGNTDTQYF

size: -
length: 14
J: TRBJ1-1
V: TRBV7-6
D: TRBD1
DNA: TGTGCCAGCAGCTTAATCACAGGGGTAACTGAAGCTTTCTTT
CDR3: CASSLITGVTEAFF

size: -
length: 14
J: TRBJ1-1
V: TRBV27
D: -
DNA: TGTGCCAGCAGTCCTCCCAGGGGGAACACTGAAGCTTTCTTT
CDR3: CASSPPRGNTEAFF

size: -
length: 19
J: TRBJ2-3
V: TRBV21-1
D: -
DNA: TGTGCCAGCCCCGGGAGGGGGCTGGTTTCGACAAGGAACACAGATACGCAGTATTTT
CDR3: CASPGRGLVSTRNTDTQYF